What follows describes a single TCR beta chain. Its antigen is currently not known. Base quality data are lacking; no much larger clone is found one base away. This specimen comes from a study of tumour-infiltrating T cells in Burkitt lymphoma (dated by TCRdb to 2019 to 2021). Looking at the study overall: The Burkitt lymphoma cohort included around 80 patients and covered every epidemiological subtype of the disease. When TCR repertoire data were correlated with clinical outcome, productive clonality turned out to predict both overall and progression-free survival, independent of established prognosticators, age at diagnosis among them. Summary of the overall study and its limitations: Several public clonotypes were found to be shared across numerous Burkitt lymphoma patients, which suggests a shared tumour neoantigen selection that is absent from diffuse large B-cell lymphoma.

Library preparation used the immunoSEQ multiplex PCR assay. The immuneACCESS repertoire file appears here via TCRdb, limited to in-frame rearrangements. These files lack a portion of the clones; in checked studies, under half of the deficit traces to unresolved V genes, and the cause of the others is not known. The sample includes 43,000 or so clones, with 30% to 40% observed a single time. Jointly, the top ten make up 2.9% of the sample. CDR1 MNHEY and CDR2 SMNVEV are derived from the germline V gene (reference sequence). From the cysteine through the phenylalanine, the CDR3 covers 13 amino acids. Only CDR3 DNA is held: 39 bases, read in frame from base 1. The trim is 4 bases for V and 4 bases for J, with a gap of 9 bases between the germline ends.

The chain was built from TRBV27 and TRBJ2-3, with no confident D gene call. The sequence derives from a human donor with Burkitt lymphoma. Sequences were obtained from tumor tissue. The CDR3: CASSWVGADTQYF. The DNA sequence is TGTGCCAGCAGTTGGGTGGGCGCAGATACGCAGTATTTT.